These T cell receptor beta chains were read from a single sample in a study of identical twins. TCRdb used MiXCR to reprocess the 5' RACE reads, holding one entry per CDR3 protein. The sample holds hundreds of thousands of distinct CDR3 sequences, roughly 7% seen once. The data were also submitted as part of a second study, on yellow fever vaccine responses in identical twins.

The sample was memory (CD45RO+) T cells sorted from blood. The origin of the receptors is a woman between 18 and 29 years old in good health. Each CDR3 is given with its conserved first and last residue. The D gene is left open where the match is weak.

j_call d_call v_call cdr3_aa
TRBJ2-1 TRBD1 TRBV29-1 CSVEDTGTGASYNEQFF
TRBJ2-2 NA TRBV6-1 CASKQRGSRGNTGELFF
TRBJ1-1 NA TRBV4-1 CASSQDPGRVNTEAFF
TRBJ2-7 TRBD1 TRBV2 CASSVLKGQGLPEQYF
TRBJ1-6 NA TRBV3-1 CASSLVGGPSPLHF
TRBJ2-3 TRBD2 TRBV28 CASSLLLAGGADTQYF
TRBJ2-2 NA TRBV5-1 CASSTDPSGLFF
TRBJ1-6 NA TRBV12-3/TRBV12-4 CASSFGGSISPLHF
TRBJ2-1 TRBD1 TRBV12-3/TRBV12-4 CASSFWQGDYNEQFF
TRBJ1-1 NA TRBV5-6 CASSFLSPKRGTEAFF
TRBJ2-1 NA TRBV6-5 CASSFGRIAFYNEQFF
TRBJ1-2 NA TRBV20-1 CSAREEQGHGYTF
TRBJ2-5 TRBD2 TRBV29-1 CSARAGSFQETQYF